A single sample gave rise to the 32 T cell receptor beta chains below, sequenced in a study of CD8 T cells in Susac syndrome. cDNA came from roughly 0.53 to 1 ug RNA primed by random hexamers. A single record per CDR3 protein comes from TCRdb applying MiXCR to the immunoSEQ multiplex PCR reads. The sample holds 150,000 or so distinct CDR3 sequences; more than 95% are singletons and the top ten take 0.12%. Sample: CD4+ T cells from PBMCs. The receptors were gathered from a human donor with Susac syndrome.

The V gene is TRBV11-2, the J gene TRBJ2-1; D is possibly TRBD2 (6 bases). Germline CDR1 reads SGHAT; CDR2 reads FQNNGV. V lost 0 bases to trimming and J lost 10 bases, with 10 bases between them. This CDR3 contains 13 residues. DNA of the CDR3: TGTGCCAGCAGCTTAGAGGCCGCGGGGGAGCAGTTCTTC. Its protein is CASSLEAAGEQFF. Supplemented by reference TRBV11-2 and TRBJ2-1, the full variable domain reads EAGVAQSPRYKIIEKRQSVAFWCNPISGHATLYWYQQILGQGPKLLIQFQNNGVVDDSQLPKDRFSAERLKGVDSTLKIQPAKLEDSAVYLCASSLEAAGEQFFGPGTRLTVL.

The V and J genes are TRBV7-2 and TRBJ2-6; 15 nucleotides agree with TRBD2. The V gene end was trimmed by 5 bases and the J gene end by 3 bases; junction bases not matched to a gene: 5. The CDR3 runs to 18 residues. Germline CDR1 is SGHTA and CDR2 is FQGNSA. CDR3 DNA: TGTGCCAGCAGCATGGGACTAGCGGGAGGTGGTGGGGCCAACGTCCTGACTTTC. It translates to CASSMGLAGGGGANVLTF.

The chain employs TRBV29-1 and TRBJ2-7, with TRBD2 matching over 8 bases. The germline V gene has CDR1 SQVTM and CDR2 ANQGSEA. The CDR3 covers 11 residues. The ends lost 7 bases at V and 3 bases at J; junction bases unmatched: 2. The CDR3 protein is CSASGSYEQYF. The CDR3 DNA reads TGCAGCGCAAGCGGGAGCTACGAGCAGTACTTC.

The chain combines TRBV30 with TRBJ2-4; 9 bases map to TRBD1. The CDR3 has 11 amino acids. Germline trimming cut 5 bases from V and 7 bases from J; bases unmatched to any gene: 0. Per germline, CDR1 GTSNPN and CDR2 SVGIG (reference sequence). The CDR3 nucleotides read TGTGCCTGGGGACAGGGGAACATTCAGTACTTC. Protein sequence: CAWGQGNIQYF.

V gene TRBV4-2 combines with J gene TRBJ1-1, with a tentative D call TRBD1 (5 bases). Germline V gene lookup returns CDR1 LGHNA and CDR2 YNFKEQ. The length of the CDR3 is 16 residues. V shed 1 base and J shed 1 base, with 13 bases lying between them. CDR3 amino acids: CASSQVWGKQNTEAFF. In DNA, the CDR3 is TGTGCCAGCAGCCAAGTATGGGGCAAGCAGAACACTGAAGCTTTCTTT.

The chain links TRBV9 to TRBJ2-5, with D perhaps matching TRBD1 (6 bases). The CDR3 totals 16 residues. V was shortened by 3 bases and J by 2 bases, with 17 bases between the two germline ends. Germline V CDR1 and CDR2: SGDLS, YYNGEE. The CDR3 reads CASSGRRDTIQETQYF. The CDR3 DNA follows: TGTGCCAGCAGCGGACGCCGGGACACGATTCAAGAGACCCAGTACTTC.

The rearrangement joins TRBV7-8 to TRBJ2-5; 9 nucleotides agree with TRBD1. CDR1 is SGHVS and CDR2 is FQNEAQ in the germline V gene. The CDR3 is 15 residues long. The trim removed 5 bases at V and 1 base at J, leaving 5 bases unmatched. Here the CDR3 DNA reads TGTGCCAGCAGCATGAACAGGGGGCTCCAAGAGACCCAGTACTTC. As protein: CASSMNRGLQETQYF.

The rearrangement links TRBV6-5 to TRBJ2-2; TRBD2 is a possible D gene (5 bases). The CDR3 covers 14 residues. Looked up from germline, CDR1 is MNHEY and CDR2 is SVGAGI. Trimming took off 6 bases at V and 3 bases at J, with 11 bases between the two ends. The DNA for the CDR3 is TGTGCCAGCAGGAGGGTCATGGACACCGGGGAGCTGTTTTTT. It encodes CASRRVMDTGELFF.

The V gene is TRBV27, the J gene TRBJ2-2, with 9 bases lining up with TRBD2. Germline assignment: CDR1 MNHEY and CDR2 SMNVEV (reference sequence). This CDR3 is 17 amino acids long. V gave up 2 bases and J gave up 7 bases; unmatched junction bases: 11. The CDR3 DNA reads TGTGCCAGCAGTTTAATGGCGGGGGGGCGTGTGGTCGGGGAGCTGTTTTTT. Protein: CASSLMAGGRVVGELFF.

This chain connects TRBV29-1 to TRBJ2-3, with 9 bases fitting TRBD1. CDR1 SQVTM and CDR2 ANQGSEA come from the germline V gene. The length of the CDR3 is 13 residues. The J segment lost 2 bases and the V segment lost 7 bases, leaving 4 bases of the junction unmatched. The CDR3 here is CSAHRGLTDTQYF. The DNA for the CDR3 is TGCAGCGCGCACAGGGGGCTCACAGATACGCAGTATTTT.

This chain connects TRBV9 to TRBJ2-5; D could derive from TRBD1 or TRBD2 (5 bases each). V lost 0 bases and J 0 bases, leaving 15 bases between the germline ends. The CDR3 has 17 amino acids. CDR1 and CDR2 from the germline V gene are SGDLS and YYNGEE. CDR3 protein: CASSVERGLAYQETQYF. The CDR3 DNA reads as TGTGCCAGCAGCGTAGAGAGGGGTCTGGCGTACCAAGAGACCCAGTACTTC.

J is TRBJ1-2 and V is TRBV18; TRBD1 matches at 9 bases. Unmatched junction bases numbered 12, after V lost 6 bases and J lost 10 bases. CDR1 and CDR2 (germline): KGHSH, LQKENI. This CDR3 is 14 amino acids long. CDR3 sequence reads: CASSQFGTGQHYTF. The CDR3 DNA follows: TGTGCCAGCTCTCAATTTGGGACAGGGCAGCACTACACCTTC.

This chain uses TRBV20-1 with TRBJ1-1, with TRBD1 as a possible D gene (6 bases). In germline, CDR1 is DFQATT, CDR2 SNEGSKA (reference sequence). The CDR3 sequence is 14 residues long. Trimming stripped 6 bases from V and 4 bases from J, with 18 bases between. Here the CDR3 DNA reads TGCAGTGCCCAGAGCCTACAGGGCGTCACTGAAGCTTTCTTT. As protein: CSAQSLQGVTEAFF.

The chain uses TRBV12-5 and TRBJ2-2; maybe TRBD1 (5 bases). Germline V gene sequence: CDR1 LGHNT, CDR2 FRNRAP. Trimming pared 4 bases from V and 6 bases from J, leaving 9 bases between. The CDR3 is 13 residues long. The CDR3 here is CASGSTGAGELFF. The CDR3 DNA follows: TGTGCTAGTGGTTCCACAGGTGCCGGGGAGCTGTTTTTT.

The rearrangement uses TRBV20-1 and TRBJ2-5, with a possible D match to TRBD2 (5 bases). The V gene lost 7 bases and the J gene lost 0 bases, with 15 bases spanning the gap. Germline CDR1 is DFQATT and CDR2 is SNEGSKA (reference sequence). This CDR3 contains 14 residues. CDR3 loop: CSGEAVGHQETQYF. The CDR3 bases are TGCAGTGGGGAAGCGGTTGGCCACCAAGAGACCCAGTACTTC.

The rearrangement joins TRBV5-1 to TRBJ2-1; 7 positions match TRBD2. Germline CDR1 SGHRS, CDR2 YFSETQ. Losses at the gene ends were 4 bases for V and 8 bases for J; bases not matched to a gene: 18. The CDR3 spans 17 residues. This CDR3 reads CASSPDSYLTSSHEQFF. DNA for the CDR3: TGCGCCAGCAGCCCAGATTCGTATTTGACTAGCTCTCATGAGCAGTTCTTC.

This chain joins TRBV29-1 and TRBJ2-1, with D possibly being TRBD2 (5 bases). CDR3 length: 12 residues. V was cut by 7 bases and J by 0 bases, with 7 bases left in between. Germline CDR1 SQVTM, CDR2 ANQGSEA. The CDR3 DNA reads as TGCAGCGCAGACTACTCCTACAATGAGCAGTTCTTC. Translation gives CSADYSYNEQFF.

This sequence joins TRBV27 and TRBJ1-2; D ambiguous. This CDR3 spans 13 amino acids. The germline CDR1 and CDR2 sequences are MNHEY and SMNVEV (reference sequence). V lost 3 bases and J lost 6, with 11 bases in between. For the CDR3, the DNA is TGTGCCAGCAGTTTTGCGGGTAGGAATGGCTACACCTTC. It translates to CASSFAGRNGYTF.

The genes are TRBV20-1 and TRBJ2-7, with D perhaps assigned TRBD1 or TRBD2 (5 bases each). The CDR3 loop spans 16 amino acids. The germline V gene has CDR1 DFQATT and CDR2 SNEGSKA (reference sequence). The V and J ends lost 0 bases and 7 bases respectively, with 22 bases between them. DNA for the CDR3: TGCAGTGCTAGAGATCCTGCAGGGTGGGGCACGGGGGAGCAGTACGTC. Amino acid sequence: CSARDPAGWGTGEQYV.

CDR3 DNA sequence: TGTGCCAGCAGCACGACAGGGACAGGAGATACGCAGTATTTT. Translated, it gives CASSTTGTGDTQYF. The chain combines TRBV7-3 with TRBJ2-3; 8 bases line up with TRBD1. After removal of 5 bases from V and 5 bases from J, the junction contained 6 bases not matched to a gene. This CDR3 is 14 amino acids long. CDR1 is SGHTA, CDR2 FQGTGA, per germline.

This clonotype appeared once. The chain is built from TRBV7-2 and TRBJ2-4, with 9 nucleotides matching TRBD1. The ends lost 5 bases at V and 2 bases at J; junction bases unmatched: 10. The V gene's germline CDR1 is SGHTA and CDR2 FQGNSA. The CDR3 length is 17 residues. The chain's CDR3 is CASSPTGTGSTKNIQYF. In DNA form, the CDR3 reads TGTGCCAGCAGCCCCACCGGGACAGGGTCCACCAAAAACATTCAGTACTTC.

The chain combines TRBV4-3 with TRBJ2-1, with D possibly TRBD1 on 5 matching bases. CDR3 size: 15 residues. Deletions cut 0 bases from V and 10 bases from J, with 16 bases between. CDR1 is LGHNA and CDR2 is YSLEER in the germline V gene. CDR3 nucleotide sequence: TGCGCCAGCAGCCAAGAGCGGACATCCCAGTTGGAGCAGTTCTTC. This gives the protein CASSQERTSQLEQFF.

This chain connects TRBV21-1 to TRBJ1-6; the tabulated D call, TRBD1, remains unverified against the DNA. TRBV21-1 is recorded as a pseudogene. The length of the CDR3 is 18 residues. The CDR3 nucleotides read TGTGCCAGCACCTGGACAGGGGACACCCGCTCCTATAATTCACCCCTCCACTTT. Translation: CASTWTGDTRSYNSPLHF.

This clonotype was observed a single time. J is TRBJ1-2 and V is TRBV12-3 or TRBV12-4; 7 bases line up with TRBD1. V gave up 6 bases and J gave up 7 bases; unmatched junction bases: 11. The CDR3 is 14 amino acids. CDR3 nucleotide sequence: TGTGCCAGCAGCCCCCAACAGGGGAGTACTGGCTACACCTTC. Translating gives CASSPQQGSTGYTF.

This clonotype is a singleton in its sample. The chain carries TRBV7-8 and TRBJ2-7; weak D call: TRBD1 (6 bases). The CDR3 sequence is 16 residues long. Trimming left V 0 bases short and J 0 bases short, with 12 bases between. Per the germline V gene, CDR1 is SGHVS and CDR2 is FQNEAQ. CDR3 loop: CASSLANRESSYEQYF. The CDR3 DNA follows: TGTGCCAGCAGCTTAGCGAACAGGGAGAGCTCCTACGAGCAGTACTTC.

The rearrangement joins TRBV30 to TRBJ2-7, with 8 bases matching TRBD2. CDR1 GTSNPN and CDR2 SVGIG come from the germline V gene (reference sequence). The CDR3 is 13 residues long. The V gene end was trimmed by 7 bases and the J gene end by 4 bases; junction bases not matched to a gene: 9. CDR3 in DNA: TGTGCCTCCTCCGGGGGGGGAGGGTACGAGCAGTACTTC. This gives the protein CASSGGGGYEQYF.

This CDR3 is CSAPIAGGPNEQFF. The DNA of the CDR3 is TGCAGCGCCCCCATAGCGGGAGGTCCCAATGAGCAGTTCTTC. The chain is built from TRBV29-1 and TRBJ2-1; TRBD2 agrees at 10 bases. Trimming at V came to 7 bases and at J to 6 bases, leaving 9 bases not matched to a gene. Germline loops: CDR1 SQVTM, CDR2 ANQGSEA. The CDR3 extends over 14 amino acids.

This clonotype was counted once. The chain is built from TRBV2 and TRBJ2-1; weak D call: TRBD2 (6 bases). Germline assignment: CDR1 SNHLY and CDR2 FYNNEI. The CDR3 is 12 residues long. V was pared by 4 bases and J by 10 bases, with 11 bases between. The CDR3 DNA is TGTGCCAGCAGTGGGTTAGCGGCCGAGCAGTTCTTC. This gives the protein CASSGLAAEQFF. Together with reference TRBV2 and TRBJ2-1, the CDR3 gives the full variable domain: EPEVTQTPSHQVTQMGQEVILRCVPISNHLYFYWYRQILGQKVEFLVSFYNNEISEKSEIFDDQFSVERPDGSNFTLKIRSTKLEDSAMYFCASSGLAAEQFFGPGTRLTVL.

The V gene is TRBV7-9, the J gene TRBJ2-1; no clear D gene. V was cut by 0 bases and J by 14 bases, with 11 bases left in between. The germline gives CDR1 SEHNR, CDR2 FQNEAQ (reference sequence). This CDR3 is 12 amino acids long. DNA for the CDR3: TGTGCCAGCAGCTTAGCGGGGTTGCCCAAGTTCTTC. As protein: CASSLAGLPKFF.

The count of this clonotype is one. V usage is TRBV29-1 and J usage is TRBJ1-1; unclear D gene. With 7 bases removed from V and 1 base from J, the gap between germline ends came to 13 bases. Germline CDR1 SQVTM, CDR2 ANQGSEA. The CDR3 runs 13 residues. DNA of the CDR3: TGCAGCGCAAAGGAGGCCTCGAACACTGAAGCTTTCTTT. Translated, it gives CSAKEASNTEAFF.

V is TRBV29-1 and J is TRBJ2-1; possibly TRBD2 for D (6 bases). CDR1 SQVTM and CDR2 ANQGSEA come from the germline V gene. This CDR3 is 12 amino acids long. V lost 3 bases and J 8 bases, leaving 11 bases between the germline ends. The CDR3 bases are TGCAGCGTTGATAACTGGGGGGATGAGCAGTTCTTC. As protein: CSVDNWGDEQFF.

The rearrangement links TRBV16 to TRBJ2-7, with TRBD1 matching over 8 bases. The J segment lost 3 bases and the V segment lost 5 bases, leaving 12 bases of the junction unmatched. Germline V gene lookup returns CDR1 KGHSY and CDR2 FQNENV. CDR3 length: 16 amino acids. In DNA, the CDR3 is TGTGCCAGCAGCACCCGGCAGGGGGCGAAGGGCTACGAGCAGTACTTC. It encodes CASSTRQGAKGYEQYF.